This TCR beta chain was recovered during a study of blood T cell repertoires in COVID-19. This clone was recorded once. This may be a read error, as it is one base from a much larger clone. Distinct nucleotide sequences in the sample also encode this CDR3. Germline CDR1 and CDR2: LNHDA and SQIVND (reference sequence). The CDR3 runs to 14 residues. V was cut by 2 bases and J by 1 base, with 6 bases left in between. Profiling relied on immunoSEQ multiplex PCR, and the TCRdb table lists in-frame clones only, not all of them. The table includes roughly 230,000 clones, over 75% detected once. V usage is TRBV19 and J usage is TRBJ1-5, with D perhaps matching TRBD1 (6 bases). The sequencing sample was made of PBMCs or T cells enriched from blood (not recorded which). The TCR comes from a man aged 25 to 40 in a cohort exposed to, infected with or recovered from COVID-19 (not recorded which). The CDR3 region has the DNA TGTGCCAGTAGTATACAGGGGAGCAATCAGCCCCAGCATTTT. Its protein is CASSIQGSNQPQHF.